A single sample gave rise to the 15 T cell receptor beta chains below, sequenced in a study of human T cells and chemical hapten exposure. Time point: patch test 1, 2 weeks after DPC sensitization. Treatment described: therapeutic diphenylcyclopropenone sensitization with weekly scalp DPC. A single record per CDR3 protein comes from TCRdb applying MiXCR to the RACE reads. The table records fewer than 500,000 distinct CDR3 sequences, approximately 5.1% of them present only once. This sample comprised whole blood, obtained in connection with sensitization to the hapten diphenylcyclopropenone (DPC). The receptors derive from a woman in her forties or fifties with alopecia areata. Some clones in this sample may be carry-over from other donors' samples.

The chain links TRBV7-9 to TRBJ2-7, with D maybe TRBD2 (6 bases). Germline loops: CDR1 SEHNR, CDR2 FQNEAQ (reference sequence). This CDR3 is built from 15 residues. Trimming took 3 bases from V and 2 from J, leaving 14 bases between them. DNA of the CDR3: TGTGCCAGCAGCTTTGAAGCGGGTGAGACCTACGAGCAGTACTTC. It is translated as CASSFEAGETYEQYF.

This clonotype was seen many times. The chain employs TRBV6-5 and TRBJ1-5; 10 nucleotides align to TRBD1. Germline V gene lookup returns CDR1 MNHEY and CDR2 SVGAGI. Unmatched junction bases numbered 9, after V lost 7 bases and J lost 6 bases. The CDR3 is 15 amino acids. In DNA, the CDR3 is TGTGCCAGCACCCCGGACAGGGGGTCAGGTCAGCCCCAGCATTTT. Its protein product is CASTPDRGSGQPQHF.

There are many counts of this clonotype. This rearrangement joins TRBV12-3 or TRBV12-4 to TRBJ2-2; the D gene is possibly TRBD2 (6 bases). The CDR3 has 15 amino acids. V shed 4 bases and J shed 0 bases, with 9 bases lying between them. In DNA, the CDR3 is TGTGCCAGCAGTTGGAGGGGCCCGAACACCGGGGAGCTGTTTTTT. It codes for CASSWRGPNTGELFF.

This clonotype was counted between two and nine times. This chain links TRBV5-6 with TRBJ2-3; 7 bases match TRBD1. The CDR3 is 15 amino acids. CDR1 is SGHDT and CDR2 is YYEEEE in the germline V gene. V shed 6 bases and J 5 bases; nucleotides not matched to a gene: 12. CDR3 in amino acids: CASTSPGQMKDTQYF. The CDR3 region has the DNA TGTGCCAGCACCTCGCCGGGACAGATGAAAGATACGCAGTATTTT. The entire variable domain, with the rest obtained from reference TRBV5-6 and TRBJ2-3, is as follows: DAGVTQSPTHLIKTRGQQVTLRCSPKSGHDTVSWYQQALGQGPQFIFQYYEEEERQRGNFPDRFSGHQFPNYSSELNVNALLLGDSALYLCASTSPGQMKDTQYFGPGTRLTVL.

This clonotype was seen repeatedly, ten times or more. V gene TRBV6-5 combines with J gene TRBJ1-3; D is uncertain. CDR1 and CDR2 (germline): MNHEY, SVGAGI. The CDR3 is made up of 13 amino acids. The V and J ends lost 4 bases and 1 base respectively, with 5 bases between them. CDR3 coding DNA: TGTGCCAGCAGTTCCAGTTCTGGAAACACCATATATTTT. The encoded protein is CASSSSSGNTIYF.

The chain carries TRBV18 and TRBJ1-1, with a tentative D call TRBD1 (5 bases). V was clipped by 2 bases and J by 5 bases, with 12 bases between them. The CDR3 loop spans 14 amino acids. Looked up from germline, CDR1 is KGHSH and CDR2 is LQKENI. Here the CDR3 reads CASSPLVGDTEAFF. For the CDR3, the DNA is TGTGCCAGCTCACCATTGGTAGGGGATACTGAAGCTTTCTTT. Full variable domain (outside the CDR3, taken from reference TRBV18 and TRBJ1-1): NAGVMQNPRHLVRRRGQEARLRCSPMKGHSHVYWYRQLPEEGLKFMVYLQKENIIDESGMPKERFSAEFPKEGPSILRIQQVVRGDSAAYFCASSPLVGDTEAFFGQGTRLTVV.

This clonotype has at least ten counts. The V call is TRBV6-2 or TRBV6-3, the J call TRBJ2-7, with D tentatively TRBD1 (6 bases). The germline CDR1 and CDR2 sequences are MNHEY and SVGEGT. The CDR3 covers 12 residues. The V end was cut by 2 bases, the J end by 9 bases, with 11 bases between. This CDR3 is CASSYTDSRQYF. The CDR3 DNA sequence: TGTGCCAGCAGTTACACGGACAGTCGGCAGTACTTC.

This clonotype was counted between two and nine times. The V and J genes are TRBV20-1 and TRBJ2-3, with 7 bases that match TRBD1. The J segment lost 4 bases and the V segment lost 6 bases, leaving 16 bases of the junction unmatched. This CDR3 is built from 16 residues. Germline CDR1 and CDR2: DFQATT and SNEGSKA (reference sequence). The CDR3 DNA reads as TGCAGTGCCAGTCAACTAGGGGGCCGGGGCGCAGATACGCAGTATTTT. Its protein is CSASQLGGRGADTQYF.

This clonotype was counted ten times or more. The chain employs TRBV6-2 or TRBV6-3 and TRBJ1-1; D ambiguous. Trimming pared 2 bases from V and 5 bases from J, leaving 12 bases between. The CDR3 runs to 14 residues. The V gene's germline CDR1 is MNHEY and CDR2 SVGEGT. As DNA, the CDR3 is TGTGCCAGCAGTTACCAGGTCGTACTAACTGAAGCTTTCTTT. It encodes CASSYQVVLTEAFF.

J is TRBJ2-7 and V is TRBV5-1; weak D call: TRBD2 (6 bases). Trimming took off 1 base at V and 7 bases at J, with 15 bases between the two ends. In germline, CDR1 is SGHRS, CDR2 YFSETQ. The CDR3 loop spans 14 amino acids. CDR3 in DNA: TGCGCCAGCAGCTTGTATTCCGGGAGTGGTGAGCAGTACTTC. Protein sequence: CASSLYSGSGEQYF. Together with reference TRBV5-1 and TRBJ2-7, the CDR3 gives the full variable domain: KAGVTQTPRYLIKTRGQQVTLSCSPISGHRSVSWYQQTPGQGLQFLFEYFSETQRNKGNFPGRFSGRQFSNSRSEMNVSTLELGDSALYLCASSLYSGSGEQYFGPGTRLTVT.

The chain has TRBV3-1 and TRBJ1-4; D is possibly TRBD1 (6 bases). The V end lost 5 bases, the J end lost 5 bases, and 12 bases lay between the germline ends. CDR3 length equals 14 residues. CDR1 is LGHDT and CDR2 is YNNKEL in the germline V gene (reference sequence). CDR3 sequence reads: CASSSQGRNEKLFF. Written as DNA, the CDR3 is TGTGCCAGCAGCTCTCAGGGGAGGAATGAAAAACTGTTTTTT.

The chain carries TRBV2 and TRBJ2-2, with 7 bases fitting TRBD1. The junction had 5 bases not matched to a gene; V was cut back by 6 bases and J by 10 bases. Germline values: CDR1 SNHLY, CDR2 FYNNEI. The CDR3 runs to 12 residues. CDR3 sequence reads: CASSFTGVELFF. The CDR3 DNA reads as TGTGCCAGCAGCTTCACAGGGGTGGAGCTGTTTTTT.

This chain joins TRBV7-2 and TRBJ2-3; 10 nucleotides match TRBD1. V shed 4 bases and J 2 bases; nucleotides not matched to a gene: 6. This CDR3 has 16 amino acids. Germline V gene sequence: CDR1 SGHTA, CDR2 FQGNSA. The CDR3 DNA sequence: TGTGCCAGCAGCTCCCGGACAGGGGGGATCACAGATACGCAGTATTTT. Translating it yields CASSSRTGGITDTQYF.

This clonotype was recorded many times. A junction end diverges from the germline sequence, so it may reflect a read error. The chain joins TRBV6-1 to TRBJ2-7; a possible D gene is TRBD2 (5 bases). The CDR3 totals 15 residues. CDR1 and CDR2 from the germline V gene are MNHNS and SASEGT. DNA for the CDR3: TGTGCCAGCAGTGCGAATTCTATCGGGAAGGACTGGCGTAACTTC. This translates into CASSANSIGKDWRNF.

This clonotype was counted ten times or more. The chain employs TRBV2 and TRBJ2-2; D remains ambiguous. In germline, CDR1 is SNHLY, CDR2 FYNNEI. V was trimmed by 9 bases and J by 7 bases, leaving 12 bases between them. CDR3 length: 12 residues. The CDR3 DNA follows: TGTGCCAGAACTGGGCGGAGCGGGGAGCTGTTTTTT. Residues: CARTGRSGELFF.